This is a list of T cell receptor beta chains from one sample in a study of T cells in Graves' hyperthyroidism and ophthalmopathy. TCRdb independently ran MiXCR on the multiplex PCR reads; one entry per CDR3 protein. Altogether nearly 750,000 distinct CDR3 sequences are present, over 35% being singletons, with the ten largest covering 30% to 40%. The specimen was blood. These receptors all come from a woman aged 40-49 years with Graves' hyperthyroidism. The CDR3 runs from the conserved cysteine through the conserved F or W. Each record gives: CDR3 DNA, CDR3 protein, D gene, V gene, clone size, CDR3 length, J gene. A D gene is named only where the DNA matches it firmly. Clone size appears in some rows only: once, few, many, or a class for an expanded clone.

CDR3 DNA: TGCAGTGTAGCAGGAACCTACGAGCAGTACTTC
CDR3 protein: CSVAGTYEQYF
D gene: NA
V gene: TRBV20-1
clone size: many
CDR3 length: 11
J gene: TRBJ2-7

CDR3 DNA: TGCGCCAGCAGCCAAGATCATATCGGTGGCTACACCTTC
CDR3 protein: CASSQDHIGGYTF
D gene: NA
V gene: TRBV4-3
clone size: many
CDR3 length: 13
J gene: TRBJ1-2

CDR3 DNA: TGTGCCAGCAGGGCACAGGGCCTGGGGTCACCCCTCCACTTT
CDR3 protein: CASRAQGLGSPLHF
D gene: NA
V gene: TRBV7-2
clone size: many
CDR3 length: 14
J gene: TRBJ1-6

CDR3 DNA: TGTGCCAGCAGCTTAGCGGGGACCTGGGTCATGAACACTGAAGCTTTCTTT
CDR3 protein: CASSLAGTWVMNTEAFF
D gene: NA
V gene: TRBV7-9
clone size: NA
CDR3 length: 17
J gene: TRBJ1-1

CDR3 DNA: TGCAGTGCTAGAAACCTCTTGGACAGGTCCAGCACAGATACGCAGTATTTT
CDR3 protein: CSARNLLDRSSTDTQYF
D gene: TRBD1
V gene: TRBV20-1
clone size: once
CDR3 length: 17
J gene: TRBJ2-3

CDR3 DNA: TGTGCCAGCTCCGACCCACGCAAACAAGGCCCCCATGGCTACACCTTC
CDR3 protein: CASSDPRKQGPHGYTF
D gene: NA
V gene: TRBV19
clone size: NA
CDR3 length: 16
J gene: TRBJ1-2

CDR3 DNA: TGTGCCAGCAGTTACTCGATAAGGGACGCCTACGAGCAGTACTTC
CDR3 protein: CASSYSIRDAYEQYF
D gene: NA
V gene: TRBV6-2/TRBV6-3
clone size: NA
CDR3 length: 15
J gene: TRBJ2-7

CDR3 DNA: TGTGCCAGCAGCTTAAGTCGTGGAGGGGGAAACACTGAAGCTTTCTTT
CDR3 protein: CASSLSRGGGNTEAFF
D gene: NA
V gene: TRBV7-9
clone size: NA
CDR3 length: 16
J gene: TRBJ1-1

CDR3 DNA: TGTGCCATCAGTGACAGTTATGGCTACGCCTTC
CDR3 protein: CAISDSYGYAF
D gene: NA
V gene: TRBV10-3
clone size: NA
CDR3 length: 11
J gene: TRBJ1-2

CDR3 DNA: TGTGCCAGCAGTGATTCCACCTTCTCTGGGGCCAACGTCCTGACTTTC
CDR3 protein: CASSDSTFSGANVLTF
D gene: NA
V gene: TRBV2
clone size: few
CDR3 length: 16
J gene: TRBJ2-6

CDR3 DNA: TGCAGCGTTGAATGGGGCACCGGGGAGCTGTTTTTT
CDR3 protein: CSVEWGTGELFF
D gene: NA
V gene: TRBV29-1
clone size: many
CDR3 length: 12
J gene: TRBJ2-2

CDR3 DNA: TGTGCCATCAGTGAGTCGACACTGAACACTGAAGCTTTCTTT
CDR3 protein: CAISESTLNTEAFF
D gene: NA
V gene: TRBV10-3
clone size: NA
CDR3 length: 14
J gene: TRBJ1-1

CDR3 DNA: TGCGCCAGCAGCCAACGGATCAGCGGGAACGAGCAGTACTTC
CDR3 protein: CASSQRISGNEQYF
D gene: TRBD2
V gene: TRBV4-1
clone size: many
CDR3 length: 14
J gene: TRBJ2-7

CDR3 DNA: TGTGCCAGCAGCCATAGGACTAGCTCAGATACGCAGTATTTT
CDR3 protein: CASSHRTSSDTQYF
D gene: TRBD2
V gene: TRBV7-2
clone size: NA
CDR3 length: 14
J gene: TRBJ2-3

CDR3 DNA: TGTGCCAGCAGTGAAGAGACAGGGGAGGTCAACTATGGCTACACCTTC
CDR3 protein: CASSEETGEVNYGYTF
D gene: TRBD1
V gene: TRBV2
clone size: few
CDR3 length: 16
J gene: TRBJ1-2

CDR3 DNA: TGTGCCACCGACCGGGACAGGGCATATTGGGGCACCGGGGAGCTGTTTTTT
CDR3 protein: CATDRDRAYWGTGELFF
D gene: TRBD1
V gene: TRBV7-2
clone size: NA
CDR3 length: 17
J gene: TRBJ2-2

CDR3 DNA: TGTGCCAGCAGCGTTGACGGAGAGGGCTATGGCTACACCTTC
CDR3 protein: CASSVDGEGYGYTF
D gene: NA
V gene: TRBV2
clone size: NA
CDR3 length: 14
J gene: TRBJ1-2

CDR3 DNA: TGCAGCGTTGTCCTGACTGTGGGCTACACCTTC
CDR3 protein: CSVVLTVGYTF
D gene: NA
V gene: TRBV29-1
clone size: many
CDR3 length: 11
J gene: TRBJ1-2

CDR3 DNA: TGCGCCAGCAGCTTGGTATTTGTAACTACCATCTCTGGGGCCAACGTCCTGACTTTC
CDR3 protein: CASSLVFVTTISGANVLTF
D gene: NA
V gene: TRBV5-1
clone size: few
CDR3 length: 19
J gene: TRBJ2-6

CDR3 DNA: TGCGCCAGCAGGATCGGGCGACAGGGTGAAAAACTGTTTTTT
CDR3 protein: CASRIGRQGEKLFF
D gene: TRBD1
V gene: TRBV5-1
clone size: NA
CDR3 length: 14
J gene: TRBJ1-4

CDR3 DNA: TGTGCCAGCAGCCCTACGTGGACTAGCGGGACCCCCGGGGAGCTGTTTTTT
CDR3 protein: CASSPTWTSGTPGELFF
D gene: TRBD2
V gene: TRBV13
clone size: NA
CDR3 length: 17
J gene: TRBJ2-2

CDR3 DNA: TGTGCCAGCAGCTGGGTCAACGGACAGCCCCAGCATTTT
CDR3 protein: CASSWVNGQPQHF
D gene: NA
V gene: TRBV7-2
clone size: many
CDR3 length: 13
J gene: TRBJ1-5

CDR3 DNA: TGTGCCAGCAGAAAAGGGGGCGCCGGTGGCTACACCTTC
CDR3 protein: CASRKGGAGGYTF
D gene: TRBD1
V gene: TRBV6-6
clone size: NA
CDR3 length: 13
J gene: TRBJ1-2

CDR3 DNA: TGCGCCAGCAGTGAGTCAGGGCGGACAGGGGATTACGAGCAGTACTTC
CDR3 protein: CASSESGRTGDYEQYF
D gene: TRBD1
V gene: TRBV10-2
clone size: few
CDR3 length: 16
J gene: TRBJ2-7